A selection of T cell receptor beta chains follows, all from one sample in a study of shared clonotypes between healthy human individuals. Data came from immunoSEQ multiplex PCR; TCRdb stores just in-frame clones and leaves some out. The data contain about 2.5 million clones, under 95% of them singletons. Input material: naive CD4+ T cells from PBMCs. These receptor sequences come from a man aged 18-30 years in good health. Some clones in this sample may be carry-over from other donors' samples. The CDR3 runs from the conserved cysteine through the conserved F or W. A D gene is named only where the DNA matches it firmly. Expanded clones are given a class, and other clones once, few, many or no size at all.

d_call | j_call | v_call | clone_size | cdr3_nt | cdr3_aa
. | TRBJ2-5 | TRBV27 | . | TGTGCCAGCAGTTCGGACAAAGGCCTTACCGGTAAAGAGACCCAGTACTTC | CASSSDKGLTGKETQYF
TRBD1 | TRBJ2-7 | TRBV28 | . | TGTGCCAGCAGTCGTACTGACAGGGTCCAAGTGACCTACGAGCAGTACTTC | CASSRTDRVQVTYEQYF
. | TRBJ2-2 | TRBV6-5 | . | TGTGCCAGCAGGGGCGGGGTGGAGCTGTTTTTT | CASRGGVELFF
. | TRBJ1-1 | TRBV28 | . | TGTGCCAGCAGTTCCGAACCGGGACTCACTGAAGCTTTCTTT | CASSSEPGLTEAFF
TRBD2 | TRBJ2-3 | TRBV19 | . | TGTGCCAGTACCCTAGCGGGAGACGGGTCGACAGATACGCAGTATTTT | CASTLAGDGSTDTQYF
TRBD1 | TRBJ2-5 | TRBV7-8 | . | TGTGCCAGCAGCTTAGCGCCGGGACAGAAGAGCGGTGAGACCCAGTACTTC | CASSLAPGQKSGETQYF
. | TRBJ2-5 | TRBV30 | . | TGTGCCTGGAGTGTAAAGGGACTCCAAGAGACCCAGTACTTC | CAWSVKGLQETQYF
. | TRBJ1-4 | TRBV28 | . | TGTGCCAGCAGTTTCGGAAGGGGCAAGGGTAATGAAAAACTGTTTTTT | CASSFGRGKGNEKLFF
. | TRBJ2-2 | TRBV5-1 | . | TGCGCCAGCAGCTTGTATGTAGCTAGTTCCACCGGGGAGCTGTTTTTT | CASSLYVASSTGELFF
. | TRBJ2-2 | TRBV19 | . | TGTGCCAGTAGTCCCCAGGAAAGGTTCGCCGGGGAGCTGTTTTTT | CASSPQERFAGELFF
. | TRBJ2-5 | TRBV28 | . | TGTGCCAGCAGTTTTCCCGTCCGGAGGGAAGAGACCCAGTACTTC | CASSFPVRREETQYF
. | TRBJ1-5 | TRBV30 | . | TGTGCCTGGTCCTTTGGGGGGGTTCGCCAGCCCCAGCATTTT | CAWSFGGVRQPQHF
. | TRBJ2-3 | TRBV5-1 | once | TGCGCCAGCAGCTTGACGGCGGGAACCACCACAGATACGCAGTATTTT | CASSLTAGTTTDTQYF
TRBD1 | TRBJ2-7 | TRBV6-6 | . | TGTGCCAGCAGCAAACAGGGGCCCTACGAGCAGTACTTC | CASSKQGPYEQYF
TRBD1 | TRBJ1-3 | TRBV9 | . | TGTGCCAGCAGCGGACAGGGTTTAGGTATTTCTGGAAACACCATATATTTT | CASSGQGLGISGNTIYF
. | TRBJ2-1 | TRBV29-1 | . | TGCAGCGTTGGACGGCTCCTCTCCTACAATGAGCAGTTCTTC | CSVGRLLSYNEQFF
. | TRBJ1-2 | TRBV6-1 | . | TGTGCCAGCAGTGTAATCAGGGAGATTGGCTACACCTTC | CASSVIREIGYTF
TRBD1 | TRBJ1-4 | TRBV4-2 | . | TGTGCCAGCAGCCAAGAATCGACAGGGGTTAATGAAAAACTGTTTTTT | CASSQESTGVNEKLFF
TRBD1 | TRBJ1-2 | TRBV7-2 | . | TGTGCCAGCAGCCAGGGACAGAGAGACGTCTACACCTTC | CASSQGQRDVYTF
TRBD1 | TRBJ1-1 | TRBV4-2 | . | TGTGCCAGCAGCTTTGGACAGGGGGACACTGAAGCTTTCTTT | CASSFGQGDTEAFF
. | TRBJ2-2 | TRBV28 | . | TGTGCCAGCACCGGAGGGTCACTGGGGGTCACCGGGGAGCTGTTTTTT | CASTGGSLGVTGELFF
TRBD1 | TRBJ2-2 | TRBV7-9 | . | TGTGCCAGCAGCTTCACGAAGTGGGGGACAGGGGGCACCGGGGAGCTGTTTTTT | CASSFTKWGTGGTGELFF
TRBD2 | TRBJ2-2 | TRBV7-3 | . | TGTGCCAGCAGCCCCCTAGCGGGGGTCACCGGGGAGCTGTTTTTT | CASSPLAGVTGELFF
. | TRBJ1-5 | TRBV21-1 | . | TGTGCCAGCGCGAGGCGGGGGGCAAACCAGCCCCAGCATTTT | CASARRGANQPQHF
. | TRBJ1-4 | TRBV29-1 | . | TGCAGCGTTGAGGACCGAGGGGCATTCGGAAAACTGTTTTTT | CSVEDRGAFGKLFF
. | TRBJ1-5 | TRBV10-1 | . | TGCGCCAGTCCACAGGCCCGCTCCCATCAGCCCCAGCATTTT | CASPQARSHQPQHF
. | TRBJ2-3 | TRBV11-1 | . | TGTGCCAGCAGCTTAGAACAGATTTACACAGATACGCAGTATTTT | CASSLEQIYTDTQYF
. | TRBJ2-3 | TRBV29-1 | once | TGCAGCGTTGTTGAGGTGGTAAGCACAGATACGCAGTATTTT | CSVVEVVSTDTQYF
. | TRBJ1-2 | TRBV18 | . | TGTGCCAGCTCGGCCGGGACCGTAGATGGCTACACCTTC | CASSAGTVDGYTF
. | TRBJ2-1 | TRBV11-1 | . | TGTGCCAGCAGCTTAGATCGGCTAAACAATGAGCAGTTCTTC | CASSLDRLNNEQFF
TRBD2 | TRBJ2-3 | TRBV7-2 | . | TGTGCCAGCAGCCCAGGACTAGCGGGTAGCACAGATACGCAGTATTTT | CASSPGLAGSTDTQYF
TRBD1 | TRBJ1-6 | TRBV28 | once | TGTGCCAGCAGTCCCCGGACAGGGGGGAATTCACCCCTCCACTTT | CASSPRTGGNSPLHF
. | TRBJ2-7 | TRBV4-3 | . | TGCGCCAGCAGCCAAGATCCGGTAGTTGGTTACGAGCAGTACTTC | CASSQDPVVGYEQYF
. | TRBJ2-1 | TRBV4-2 | . | TGTGCCAGCAGCCAAGATCCGGGGGAATATGAGCAGTTCTTC | CASSQDPGEYEQFF
TRBD1 | TRBJ2-3 | TRBV28 | . | TGTGCCAGCAGTTTGGGACAGGGCACAGATACGCAGTATTTT | CASSLGQGTDTQYF
. | TRBJ1-5 | TRBV5-1 | . | TGCGCCAGCAGCTTGGGACCTAATCAGCCCCAGCATTTT | CASSLGPNQPQHF
. | TRBJ2-5 | TRBV28 | . | TGTGCCAGCAGCTTCCGGAGGAGAGCCCAGTACTTC | CASSFRRRAQYF
TRBD2 | TRBJ2-3 | TRBV6-5 | . | TGTGCCAGCAGTTCTGCTGGGAGGGCAGATACGCAGTATTTT | CASSSAGRADTQYF
. | TRBJ2-3 | TRBV5-4 | . | TGTGCCAGCAGCTTGGGGGGAGTGATAGATACGCAGTATTTT | CASSLGGVIDTQYF
TRBD1 | TRBJ1-5 | TRBV7-9 | . | TGTGCCAGCAGCCCTGGAGGGGGCGGCAATCAGCCCCAGCATTTT | CASSPGGGGNQPQHF
. | TRBJ1-2 | TRBV11-3 | . | TGTGCCAGCAGCTGTATCGGGCCTCCAGCTAACTATGGCTACACCTTC | CASSCIGPPANYGYTF
TRBD1 | TRBJ1-2 | TRBV5-1 | . | TGCGCCAGCAGCCCTACGGCAGGGGGCCATGGCTACACCTTC | CASSPTAGGHGYTF
TRBD1 | TRBJ1-6 | TRBV19 | . | TGTGCCAGTAGTATAGGGAGGCACAGGGGTGAAACACCCCTCCACTTT | CASSIGRHRGETPLHF
. | TRBJ1-4 | TRBV11-2 | . | TGTGCCAGCAGCCCCCTTCCGAGGGGACGGATTAATGAAAAACTGTTTTTT | CASSPLPRGRINEKLFF
. | TRBJ2-4 | TRBV10-1 | . | TGCGCCAGCAGCGCCGACTGGGGGAACATTCAGTACTTC | CASSADWGNIQYF
TRBD2 | TRBJ2-3 | TRBV5-1 | once | TGCGCCAGTAGCGGGGCAGCCGCGAGGTTGAGCACAGATACGCAGTATTTT | CASSGAAARLSTDTQYF
. | TRBJ1-2 | TRBV6-5 | . | TGTGCCAGCAGTTCCCCAGGGGCCGCGCACTATGGCTACACCTTC | CASSSPGAAHYGYTF
. | TRBJ1-1 | TRBV6-1 | . | TGTGCCAGCATCGACCGGGACACGAACACTGAAGCTTTCTTT | CASIDRDTNTEAFF
TRBD2 | TRBJ2-3 | TRBV5-4 | . | TGTGCCAGCTCCGGGCTAGCGGGGCCTGATACGCAGTATTTT | CASSGLAGPDTQYF
. | TRBJ1-1 | TRBV19 | . | TGTGCCAGTAGTCTTCGGGCGAACACTGAAGCTTTCTTT | CASSLRANTEAFF
TRBD2 | TRBJ2-1 | TRBV29-1 | . | TGCAGCGTTGAAGGGGTAGCGGGGCACTCCTACAATGAGCAGTTCTTC | CSVEGVAGHSYNEQFF